A single sample gave rise to the 4 T cell receptor beta chains below, sequenced in a study of T cell responses to AZD1222 COVID-19 vaccine. The method was immunoSEQ multiplex PCR; TCRdb's version includes in-frame clones alone and lacks a portion of them. The sample includes around 150,000 clones, 92% of them seen just once. Specimen: peripheral blood, collected 28 days after the second AZD1222 dose. The receptors stem from an adult who received the AZD1222 COVID-19 vaccine.

The chain carries TRBV10-3 and TRBJ1-3, with D unclear. V lost 7 bases and J 0 bases, leaving 10 bases between the germline ends. Germline-derived CDR1 and CDR2 are ENHRY and SYGVKD. The CDR3 contains 14 residues. For the CDR3, the DNA is TGTGCCATCACCGGCGGTATCTCTGGAAACACCATATATTTT. Encoded protein: CAITGGISGNTIYF.

The chain links TRBV7-2 to TRBJ2-3; D gene unclear. CDR3 length: 12 residues. The V end was cut by 4 bases, the J end by 4 bases, with 6 bases between. CDR1 and CDR2 from the germline V gene are SGHTA and FQGNSA. The CDR3 coding sequence is TGTGCCAGCAGCTCCTACGCAGATACGCAGTATTTT. Translating gives CASSSYADTQYF.

The chain's CDR3 is CASSQDNSGNQPQHF. CDR3 DNA sequence: TGCGCCAGCAGCCAAGATAATTCGGGGAATCAGCCCCAGCATTTT. V gene TRBV4-3 combines with J gene TRBJ1-5; D ambiguous. The germline V gene has CDR1 LGHNA and CDR2 YSLEER. Trimming shortened V by 0 bases and J by 4 bases, and 10 bases separated the two germline ends. CDR3 length: 15 residues.

The chain employs TRBV25-1 and TRBJ1-4; the D gene is possibly TRBD1 (5 bases). V was pared by 1 base and J by 1 base, with 7 bases between. The CDR3 consists of 15 residues. Germline-derived CDR1 and CDR2 are MGHDK and SYGVNS. DNA for the CDR3: TGTGCCAGCAGTGAATGGGGGAGAACTAATGAAAAACTGTTTTTT. It encodes CASSEWGRTNEKLFF.